This T cell receptor (beta chain) was captured in a study of T cell changes during pregnancy in multiple sclerosis. CDR1 is WSHSY and CDR2 is SAAADI in the germline V gene. The CDR3 contains 12 residues. The germline V and J ends were trimmed by 6 bases and 8 bases, with 11 bases remaining between them. Method: immunoSEQ multiplex PCR; TCRdb's copy keeps in-frame clones and lacks some. The data contain 90,000 or so clones, under 95% of them singletons. This sequence joins TRBV10-2 and TRBJ2-1; maybe TRBD2 (6 bases). This TCR was recovered from a female donor with multiple sclerosis, enrolled in a pregnancy study. The source was peripheral blood, collected in the first trimester of pregnancy. Written as DNA, the CDR3 is TGCGCCAGCAGGGGGATAGCGGATGAGCAGTTCTTC. Translating gives CASRGIADEQFF.